This TCR beta chain was sequenced in a study of beta chain features in type 1 diabetes. General study points: All four CD4+ subsets of Type 1 diabetes patients contained TCRB CDR3s that were moderately but significantly shorter.

The whole isolated RNA underwent reverse transcription, so sequencing captured expressed TCRB transcripts. Data came from immunoSEQ multiplex PCR; TCRdb stores just in-frame clones and leaves some out. The sample lists around 140,000 clones, roughly 10% seen once, with about 0.7% in the top ten. In this sample, this clone turned up a few times. Its antigen is currently unknown. Trimming took off 5 bases at V and 0 bases at J, with 21 bases between the two ends. CDR3 length: 18 amino acids. Germline lookup yields CDR1 SEHNR and CDR2 FQNEAQ (reference sequence). This TCR derives from a young man with type 1 diabetes. Specimen: central memory CD4+ T cells from blood. This sequence joins TRBV7-9 and TRBJ2-3; TRBD1 is a possible D gene (5 bases). CDR3 coding DNA: TGTGCCAGCAGCGGGGCTTCTCGTGGGGCGGAAAGCACAGATACGCAGTATTTT. Amino acids: CASSGASRGAESTDTQYF.